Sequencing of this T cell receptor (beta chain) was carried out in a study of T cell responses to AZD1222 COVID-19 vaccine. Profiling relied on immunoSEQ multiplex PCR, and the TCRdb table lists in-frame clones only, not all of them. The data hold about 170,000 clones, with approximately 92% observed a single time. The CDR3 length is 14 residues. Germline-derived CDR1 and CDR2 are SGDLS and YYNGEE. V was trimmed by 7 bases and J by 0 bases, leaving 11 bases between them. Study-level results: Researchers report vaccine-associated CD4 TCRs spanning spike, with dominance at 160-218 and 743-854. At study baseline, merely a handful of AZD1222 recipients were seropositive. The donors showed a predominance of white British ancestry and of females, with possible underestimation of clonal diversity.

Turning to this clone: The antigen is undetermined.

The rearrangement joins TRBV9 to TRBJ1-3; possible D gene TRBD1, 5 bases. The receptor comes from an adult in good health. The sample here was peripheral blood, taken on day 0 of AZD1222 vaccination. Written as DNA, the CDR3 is TGTGCCAGCGGTCGACAGAACTCTGGAAACACCATATATTTT. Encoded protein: CASGRQNSGNTIYF. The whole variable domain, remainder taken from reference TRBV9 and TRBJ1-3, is DSGVTQTPKHLITATGQRVTLRCSPRSGDLSVYWYQQSLDQGLQFLIQYYNGEERAKGNILERFSAQQFPDLHSELNLSSLELGDSALYFCASGRQNSGNTIYFGEGSWLTVV.